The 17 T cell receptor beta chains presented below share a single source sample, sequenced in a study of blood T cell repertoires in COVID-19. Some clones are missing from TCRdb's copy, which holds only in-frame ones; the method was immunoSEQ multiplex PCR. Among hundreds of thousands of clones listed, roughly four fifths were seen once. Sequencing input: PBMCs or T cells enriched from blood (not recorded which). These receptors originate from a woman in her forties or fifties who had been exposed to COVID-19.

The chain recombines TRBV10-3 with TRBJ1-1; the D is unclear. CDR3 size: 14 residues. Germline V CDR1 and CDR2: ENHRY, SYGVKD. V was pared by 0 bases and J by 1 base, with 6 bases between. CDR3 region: CAISESPGNTEAFF. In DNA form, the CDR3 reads TGTGCCATCAGTGAGTCTCCAGGGAACACTGAAGCTTTCTTT.

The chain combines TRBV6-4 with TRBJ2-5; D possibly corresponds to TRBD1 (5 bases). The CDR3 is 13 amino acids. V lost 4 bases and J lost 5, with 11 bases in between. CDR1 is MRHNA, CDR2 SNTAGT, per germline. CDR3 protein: CASSVEAGETQYF. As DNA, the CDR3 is TGTGCCAGCAGTGTTGAGGCAGGGGAGACCCAGTACTTC.

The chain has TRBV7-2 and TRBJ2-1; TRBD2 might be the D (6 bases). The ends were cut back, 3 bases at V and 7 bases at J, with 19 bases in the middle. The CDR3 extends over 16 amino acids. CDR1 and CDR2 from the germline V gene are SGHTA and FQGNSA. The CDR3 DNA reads TGTGCCAGCAGCTTTCCTCGCCCAACGGGAGTAAATGAGCAGTTCTTC. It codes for CASSFPRPTGVNEQFF.

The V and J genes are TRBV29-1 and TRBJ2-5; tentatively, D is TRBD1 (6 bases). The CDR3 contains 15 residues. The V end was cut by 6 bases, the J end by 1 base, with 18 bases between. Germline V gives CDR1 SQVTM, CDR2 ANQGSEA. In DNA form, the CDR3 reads TGCAGCGTACCGACAGGCCTACTGGTCCAAGAGACCCAGTACTTC. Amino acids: CSVPTGLLVQETQYF.

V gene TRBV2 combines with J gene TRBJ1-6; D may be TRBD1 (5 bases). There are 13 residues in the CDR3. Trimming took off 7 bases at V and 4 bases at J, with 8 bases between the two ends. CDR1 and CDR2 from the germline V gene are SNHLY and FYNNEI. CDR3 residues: CASKTDYNSPLHF. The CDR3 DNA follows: TGTGCCAGCAAGACAGATTATAATTCACCCCTCCACTTT.

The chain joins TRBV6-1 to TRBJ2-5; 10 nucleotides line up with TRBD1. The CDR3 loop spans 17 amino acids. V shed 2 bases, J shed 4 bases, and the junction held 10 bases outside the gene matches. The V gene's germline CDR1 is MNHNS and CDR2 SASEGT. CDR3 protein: CASSEYWPDRGRETQYF. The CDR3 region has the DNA TGTGCCAGCAGTGAATACTGGCCCGACAGGGGGCGAGAGACCCAGTACTTC.

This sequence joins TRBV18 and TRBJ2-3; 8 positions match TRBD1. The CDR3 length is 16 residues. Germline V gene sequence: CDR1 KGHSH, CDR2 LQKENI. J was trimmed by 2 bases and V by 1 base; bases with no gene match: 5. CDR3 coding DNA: TGTGCCAGCTCACCACTCGACAGGGGATCCACAGATACGCAGTATTTT. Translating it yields CASSPLDRGSTDTQYF.

Here the CDR3 DNA reads TGCGCCAGCAGCCTGGGACTAGCGGGGATGGAGACCCAGTACTTC. Translating gives CASSLGLAGMETQYF. This rearrangement joins TRBV5-1 to TRBJ2-5, with 13 positions matching TRBD2. CDR1 is SGHRS, CDR2 YFSETQ, per germline. V lost 4 bases to trimming and J lost 5 bases; unmatched junction nucleotides: 5. This CDR3 comprises 15 residues.

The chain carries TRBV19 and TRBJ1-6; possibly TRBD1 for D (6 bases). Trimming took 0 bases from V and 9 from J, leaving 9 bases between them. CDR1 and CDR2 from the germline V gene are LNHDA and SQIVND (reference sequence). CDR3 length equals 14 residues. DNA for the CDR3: TGTGCCAGTAGTATAGACAGGGGAGCTTCACCCCTCCACTTT. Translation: CASSIDRGASPLHF.

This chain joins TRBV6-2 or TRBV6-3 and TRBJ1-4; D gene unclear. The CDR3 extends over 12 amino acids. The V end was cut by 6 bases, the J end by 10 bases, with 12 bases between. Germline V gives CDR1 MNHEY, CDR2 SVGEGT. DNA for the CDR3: TGTGCCAGCAGCCCAAGTGGGCGAAAACTGTTTTTT. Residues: CASSPSGRKLFF.

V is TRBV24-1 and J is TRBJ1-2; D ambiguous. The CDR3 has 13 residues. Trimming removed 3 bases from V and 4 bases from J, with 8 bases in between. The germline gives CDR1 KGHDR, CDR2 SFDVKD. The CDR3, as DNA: TGTGCCACCAGTGATGGCCCAGGCTATGGCTACACCTTC. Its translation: CATSDGPGYGYTF.

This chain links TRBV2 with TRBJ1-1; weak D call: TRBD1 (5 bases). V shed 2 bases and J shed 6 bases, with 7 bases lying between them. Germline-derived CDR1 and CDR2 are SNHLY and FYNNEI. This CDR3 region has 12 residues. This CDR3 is CASSEQGAEAFF. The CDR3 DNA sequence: TGTGCCAGCAGTGAACAGGGTGCTGAAGCTTTCTTT.

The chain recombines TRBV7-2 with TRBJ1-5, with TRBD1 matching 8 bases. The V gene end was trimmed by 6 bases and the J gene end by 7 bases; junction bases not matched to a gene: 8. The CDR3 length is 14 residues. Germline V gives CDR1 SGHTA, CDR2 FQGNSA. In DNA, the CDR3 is TGTGCCAGCAGGACAGGGGCGGATGGACAGCCCCAGCATTTT. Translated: CASRTGADGQPQHF.

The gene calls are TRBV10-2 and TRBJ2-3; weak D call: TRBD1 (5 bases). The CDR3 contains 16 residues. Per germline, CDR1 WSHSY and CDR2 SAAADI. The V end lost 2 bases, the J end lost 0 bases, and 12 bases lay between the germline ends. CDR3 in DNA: TGCGCCAGCAGTGAGCCGACAGACCCTAGCACAGATACGCAGTATTTT. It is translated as CASSEPTDPSTDTQYF.

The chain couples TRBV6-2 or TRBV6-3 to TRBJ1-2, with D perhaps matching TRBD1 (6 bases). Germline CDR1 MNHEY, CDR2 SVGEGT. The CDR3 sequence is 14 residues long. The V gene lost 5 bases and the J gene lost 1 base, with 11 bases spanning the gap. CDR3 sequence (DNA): TGTGCCAGCAGTCCACAGGGAGTTAACTATGGCTACACCTTC. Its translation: CASSPQGVNYGYTF.

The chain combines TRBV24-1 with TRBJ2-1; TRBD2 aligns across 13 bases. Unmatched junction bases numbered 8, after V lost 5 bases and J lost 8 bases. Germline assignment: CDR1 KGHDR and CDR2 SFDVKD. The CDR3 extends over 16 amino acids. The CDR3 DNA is TGTGCCACCAGTGCTCAAACTAGCGGGGGGGCCCATGAGCAGTTCTTC. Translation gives CATSAQTSGGAHEQFF.

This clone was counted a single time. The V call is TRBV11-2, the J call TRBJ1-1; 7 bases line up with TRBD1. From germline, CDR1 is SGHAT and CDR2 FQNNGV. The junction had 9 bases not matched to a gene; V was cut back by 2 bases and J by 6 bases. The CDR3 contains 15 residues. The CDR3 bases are TGTGCCAGCAGCTTATTAGGCAGGGGGTCCGCTGAAGCTTTCTTT. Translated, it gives CASSLLGRGSAEAFF.